One and the same sample provided the 21 T cell receptor beta chains below, sequenced in a study of cytomegalovirus exposure and HLA in healthy donors. Generated by immunoSEQ multiplex PCR, the TCRdb table keeps only in-frame clones and is missing some. The sample holds tens of thousands of clones; 85% to 95% are singletons and the top ten take 3% to 4%. Specimen: PBMCs. Receptors originate from a man aged 18 to 29 in good health and CMV-seronegative.

The chain carries TRBV28 and TRBJ2-7, with a tentative D call TRBD1 (6 bases). V was cut by 2 bases and J by 3 bases, with 17 bases left in between. Germline lookup yields CDR1 MDHEN and CDR2 SYDVKM. The CDR3 extends over 16 amino acids. The CDR3 DNA reads TGTGCCAGCAGTTTACGACCAGGGGAGAGGATCTACGAGCAGTACTTC. It is translated as CASSLRPGERIYEQYF.

The rearrangement links TRBV4-3 to TRBJ2-7, with a weak D call TRBD1 (6 bases). CDR1 LGHNA and CDR2 YSLEER come from the germline V gene. V was shortened by 0 bases and J by 3 bases, with 12 bases between the two germline ends. The CDR3 spans 15 residues. The chain's CDR3 is CASSQDSSGVYEQYF. DNA of the CDR3: TGCGCCAGCAGCCAAGATTCGTCAGGGGTCTACGAGCAGTACTTC.

The V and J genes are TRBV30 and TRBJ1-5; TRBD1 matches at 11 bases. Germline trimming cut 2 bases from V and 5 bases from J; bases unmatched to any gene: 5. The CDR3 has 15 residues. The V gene's germline CDR1 is GTSNPN and CDR2 SVGIG (reference sequence). CDR3 DNA: TGTGCCTGGAGTTCCGGGACAGGGGGTGATCAGCCCCAGCATTTT. Translation: CAWSSGTGGDQPQHF.

V and J are TRBV5-1 and TRBJ2-5, with D tentatively TRBD2 (6 bases). The V gene lost 7 bases and the J gene lost 4 bases, with 8 bases spanning the gap. Looked up from germline, CDR1 is SGHRS and CDR2 is YFSETQ. The CDR3 covers 11 residues. The CDR3: CASGDLETQYF. CDR3 bases: TGCGCCAGCGGGGACTTAGAGACCCAGTACTTC.

This chain joins TRBV25-1 and TRBJ1-1; D possibly corresponds to TRBD1 (6 bases). This CDR3 spans 11 amino acids. Looked up from germline, CDR1 is MGHDK and CDR2 is SYGVNS. Between the trimmed V and J ends, which lost 6 bases and 6 bases, there was a span of 8 bases. The CDR3 protein is CASRGGPEAFF. The CDR3 DNA is TGTGCCAGCAGAGGGGGACCTGAAGCTTTCTTT. Using reference TRBV25-1 and TRBJ1-1 for the parts outside the CDR3, the full variable domain is EADIYQTPRYLVIGTGKKITLECSQTMGHDKMYWYQQDPGMELHLIHYSYGVNSTEKGDLSSESTVSRIRTEHFPLTLESARPSHTSQYLCASRGGPEAFFGQGTRLTVV.

This clone has a single count. The rearrangement links TRBV27 to TRBJ1-2; perhaps TRBD1 as D (5 bases). There are 12 residues in the CDR3. Germline CDR1 MNHEY, CDR2 SMNVEV (reference sequence). Trimming removed 5 bases at V and 7 bases at J, with 11 bases between. CDR3 in DNA: TGTGCCAGCAGTAACAGGATTAGTGGCTACACCTTC. Its translation: CASSNRISGYTF.

The chain has TRBV29-1 and TRBJ2-5; D possibly corresponds to TRBD1 (5 bases). V lost 0 bases and J lost 5, with 19 bases in between. Germline values: CDR1 SQVTM, CDR2 ANQGSEA. This CDR3 spans 16 amino acids. Here the CDR3 reads CSVEEIAGYGSETQYF. Written as DNA, the CDR3 is TGCAGCGTTGAAGAAATCGCAGGGTATGGGTCGGAGACCCAGTACTTC.

This clone was observed once. The chain uses TRBV10-1 and TRBJ1-1, with a tentative D call TRBD1 (6 bases). The CDR3 has 14 residues. V was clipped by 5 bases and J by 7 bases, with 17 bases between them. The germline gives CDR1 WNHNN, CDR2 SYGVQD (reference sequence). The CDR3 protein is CASSLKHQQGEAFF. In nucleotides, the CDR3 is TGCGCCAGCAGTCTAAAACACCAACAGGGTGAAGCTTTCTTT.

The gene calls are TRBV5-4 and TRBJ2-3; D is undetermined. The CDR3 contains 16 residues. The V gene lost 2 bases and the J gene lost 0 bases, with 13 bases spanning the gap. CDR1 and CDR2 (germline): SGHNT, YYREEE (reference sequence). CDR3 nucleotide sequence: TGTGCCAGCAGCTTTGGTAGTCAGAGGAGCACAGATACGCAGTATTTT. This codes for CASSFGSQRSTDTQYF.

This clone has just a few counts. The CDR3 nucleotides read TGCGCCAGCAGTAGCGGGGACATGGGTACGCAGTATTTT. It yields the protein CASSSGDMGTQYF. The chain carries TRBV10-1 and TRBJ2-3; possible D gene TRBD2, 7 bases. The CDR3 has 13 residues. V dropped 5 bases and J dropped 8 bases, with 14 bases sitting between them. Germline V lookup: CDR1 WNHNN, CDR2 SYGVQD (reference sequence).

Here the CDR3 reads CSVTRVLYGYTF. The CDR3, as DNA: TGCAGCGTTACCAGGGTTCTCTATGGCTACACCTTC. The chain employs TRBV29-1 and TRBJ1-2; the D gene is possibly TRBD1 (5 bases). Germline V gene data show CDR1 as SQVTM and CDR2 as ANQGSEA. CDR3 length: 12 residues. The V end was cut by 5 bases, the J end by 4 bases, with 11 bases between.

The chain is built from TRBV19 and TRBJ1-1, with D perhaps matching TRBD1 (6 bases). V lost 6 bases, J lost 0 bases, and 11 bases lay in between. CDR3 size: 14 residues. Germline loops: CDR1 LNHDA, CDR2 SQIVND (reference sequence). The CDR3 reads CASSRGGLNTEAFF. CDR3 DNA: TGTGCCAGTAGCAGGGGAGGGTTGAACACTGAAGCTTTCTTT.

The V call is TRBV9, the J call TRBJ2-2; a weak D match, TRBD2 (6 bases). CDR3 length: 17 amino acids. The germline CDR1 and CDR2 sequences are SGDLS and YYNGEE. The V end was cut by 0 bases, the J end by 0 bases, with 12 bases between. The CDR3 loop is CASSVAPGDPNTGELFF. CDR3 coding DNA: TGTGCCAGCAGCGTAGCCCCGGGGGATCCGAACACCGGGGAGCTGTTTTTT.

The V gene is TRBV13, the J gene TRBJ1-1; TRBD1 aligns across 9 bases. The V gene end was trimmed by 4 bases and the J gene end by 6 bases; junction bases not matched to a gene: 9. Germline V lookup: CDR1 PRHDT, CDR2 FYEKMQ (reference sequence). This CDR3 contains 15 residues. The CDR3: CASSWDRVGSAEAFF. CDR3 nucleotides: TGTGCCAGCAGCTGGGACAGGGTGGGTTCTGCTGAAGCTTTCTTT.

In its sample, this clone was seen once. The chain is built from TRBV9 and TRBJ2-3; D is possibly TRBD2 (7 bases). This CDR3 is 14 amino acids long. Germline V CDR1 and CDR2: SGDLS, YYNGEE. V lost 3 bases and J lost 5, with 13 bases in between. The CDR3 is CASSGREGGDTQYF. The CDR3 region has the DNA TGTGCCAGCAGCGGCAGGGAGGGGGGAGATACGCAGTATTTT. Together with reference TRBV9 and TRBJ2-3, the CDR3 gives the full variable domain: DSGVTQTPKHLITATGQRVTLRCSPRSGDLSVYWYQQSLDQGLQFLIQYYNGEERAKGNILERFSAQQFPDLHSELNLSSLELGDSALYFCASSGREGGDTQYFGPGTRLTVL.

CDR3 DNA: TGTGCCAGCAGCTCCCAGGGGAACACTGAAGCTTTCTTT. This gives the protein CASSSQGNTEAFF. The V and J genes are TRBV7-3 and TRBJ1-1, with D maybe TRBD1 (5 bases). The V end lost 4 bases, the J end lost 1 base, and 7 bases lay between the germline ends. The CDR3 runs to 13 residues. Germline lookup yields CDR1 SGHTA and CDR2 FQGTGA.

The J gene is TRBJ2-6, the V gene TRBV19; D might be TRBD1 (6 bases). The CDR3 sequence is 17 residues long. Trimming took 5 bases from V and 5 from J, leaving 19 bases between them. Germline V gene sequence: CDR1 LNHDA, CDR2 SQIVND (reference sequence). CDR3 amino acids: CASSPLNQGLWANVLTF. The CDR3 DNA is TGTGCCAGTAGTCCCCTGAATCAGGGGTTGTGGGCCAACGTCCTGACTTTC.

The chain recombines TRBV30 with TRBJ1-1; D remains unclear. With 2 bases removed from V and 3 bases from J, the gap between germline ends came to 7 bases. This CDR3 region has 12 residues. The germline gives CDR1 GTSNPN, CDR2 SVGIG (reference sequence). The CDR3 nucleotides are TGTGCCTGGAGTAAACAGCACACTGAAGCTTTCTTT. This gives the protein CAWSKQHTEAFF.

V gene TRBV7-2 combines with J gene TRBJ2-5, with TRBD1 identical over 7 bases. After removal of 7 bases from V and 5 bases from J, the junction contained 13 bases not matched to a gene. CDR3 length: 15 residues. Germline V gives CDR1 SGHTA, CDR2 FQGNSA. CDR3 sequence (DNA): TGTGCCAGCAACCCGACAGGGAAGGTAGGGGAGACCCAGTACTTC. Translated, it gives CASNPTGKVGETQYF.

The chain links TRBV5-5 to TRBJ2-7, with D possibly matching TRBD2 (6 bases). CDR3 size: 15 residues. Trimming stripped 4 bases from V and 6 bases from J, with 20 bases between. The germline V gene encodes CDR1 SGHKS and CDR2 YYEKEE (reference sequence). The CDR3 sequence is CASSAAAGMIFEQYF. Written as DNA, the CDR3 is TGTGCCAGCAGCGCCGCTGCGGGGATGATTTTCGAGCAGTACTTC.

V gene TRBV7-2 combines with J gene TRBJ2-2; no reliable D call. Germline loops: CDR1 SGHTA, CDR2 FQGNSA. The CDR3 is 14 amino acids. V lost 2 bases to trimming and J lost 5 bases, with 9 bases between them. DNA for the CDR3: TGTGCCAGCAGCTTAAGCGCTGGAACCGGGGAGCTGTTTTTT. Protein: CASSLSAGTGELFF. Variable domain in full (rest from reference TRBV7-2 and TRBJ2-2): GAGVSQSPSNKVTEKGKDVELRCDPISGHTALYWYRQSLGQGLEFLIYFQGNSAPDKSGLPSDRFSAERTGGSVSTLTIQRTQQEDSAVYLCASSLSAGTGELFFGEGSRLTVL.